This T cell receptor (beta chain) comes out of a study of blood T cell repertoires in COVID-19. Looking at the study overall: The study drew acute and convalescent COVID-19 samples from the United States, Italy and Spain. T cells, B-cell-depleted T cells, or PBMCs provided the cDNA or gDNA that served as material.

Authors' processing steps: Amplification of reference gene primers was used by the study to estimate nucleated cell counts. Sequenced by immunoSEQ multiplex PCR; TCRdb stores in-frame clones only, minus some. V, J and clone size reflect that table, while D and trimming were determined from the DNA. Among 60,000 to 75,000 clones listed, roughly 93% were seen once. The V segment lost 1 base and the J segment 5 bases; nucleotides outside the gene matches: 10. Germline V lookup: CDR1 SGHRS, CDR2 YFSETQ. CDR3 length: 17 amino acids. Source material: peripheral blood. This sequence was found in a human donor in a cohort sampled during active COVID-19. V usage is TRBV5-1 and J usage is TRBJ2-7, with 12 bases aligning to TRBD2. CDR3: CASSLWRLAGDANEQYF. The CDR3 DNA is TGCGCCAGCAGCTTGTGGAGACTAGCGGGAGATGCTAACGAGCAGTACTTC.